These 26 T cell receptor beta chains were sequenced from one sample in a study of OX40 agonist ivuxolimab in advanced cancers. Clones were sequenced by immunoSEQ multiplex PCR, and TCRdb holds only the in-frame ones, with some missing. The sample has about 53,000 clones; 75% to 90% are singletons. This sample comprised CD4+ or CD8+ T cells sorted from blood, obtained in a trial of the OX40 agonist ivuxolimab. The origin of the receptors is an adult with an advanced solid tumor such as melanoma, head and neck, liver or kidney cancer.

V is TRBV5-1 and J is TRBJ2-5; 9 nucleotides align to TRBD1. V was clipped by 2 bases and J by 3 bases; unmatched bases: 8. Germline V gives CDR1 SGHRS, CDR2 YFSETQ. The CDR3 has 16 residues. The CDR3 spells CASSFGARQGEETQYF. For the CDR3, the DNA is TGCGCCAGCAGCTTTGGGGCCAGACAGGGGGAAGAGACCCAGTACTTC.

The chain has TRBV2 and TRBJ1-4; 8 positions agree with TRBD1. Germline CDR1 reads SNHLY; CDR2 reads FYNNEI. Trimming removed 5 bases from V and 3 bases from J; junction bases left unmatched: 5. This CDR3 is built from 15 residues. The CDR3, as DNA: TGTGCCAGCAGTACGGACAGGGCGCCTAATGAAAAACTGTTTTTT. It specifies CASSTDRAPNEKLFF.

This clone was detected once. J is TRBJ1-1 and V is TRBV6-6; the D gene is possibly TRBD1 (5 bases). The germline V gene encodes CDR1 MNHNY and CDR2 SVGAGI (reference sequence). The CDR3 has 14 residues. The V end was cut by 7 bases, the J end by 1 base, with 13 bases between. The CDR3 sequence is CASMIFDRNTEAFF. The CDR3 bases are TGTGCCAGCATGATCTTTGACAGGAACACTGAAGCTTTCTTT.

The chain recombines TRBV5-5 with TRBJ1-3; the D is unclear. This CDR3 has 15 amino acids. From germline, CDR1 is SGHKS and CDR2 YYEKEE (reference sequence). Trimming removed 1 base at V and 0 bases at J, with 8 bases between. The CDR3 reads CASSLSPDSGNTIYF. In nucleotides, the CDR3 is TGTGCCAGCAGCTTGTCTCCTGACTCTGGAAACACCATATATTTT.

The gene calls are TRBV10-3 and TRBJ2-7, with D perhaps TRBD2 (7 bases). V shed 2 bases and J shed 5 bases, with 10 bases lying between them. Per germline, CDR1 ENHRY and CDR2 SYGVKD. The CDR3 has 13 residues. CDR3 nucleotides: TGTGCCATCAGTGAGGGGGGGGCCAACGAGCAGTACTTC. It translates to CAISEGGANEQYF.

The chain carries TRBV9 and TRBJ2-3; D gene unclear. Trimming pared 3 bases from V and 3 bases from J, leaving 11 bases between. CDR1 and CDR2 (germline): SGDLS, YYNGEE. There are 14 residues in the CDR3. The CDR3 DNA is TGTGCCAGCAGCGGGGCCGTTTGGACAGATACGCAGTATTTT. Its translation: CASSGAVWTDTQYF.

The chain is built from TRBV6-1 and TRBJ1-6, with no clear D. V lost 6 bases and J lost 7, with 4 bases in between. Germline CDR1 MNHNS, CDR2 SASEGT. The CDR3 is 11 amino acids. The CDR3 nucleotides read TGTGCCAGCAGCAAGAATTCACCCCTCCACTTT. It codes for CASSKNSPLHF.

The chain uses TRBV10-3 and TRBJ1-5; 7 bases fit TRBD1. With V trimmed by 5 bases and J by 3 bases, 4 bases remained unmatched. The CDR3 runs 14 residues. Germline lookup yields CDR1 ENHRY and CDR2 SYGVKD. The CDR3 sequence: CAISPGQFNQPQHF. In nucleotides, the CDR3 is TGTGCCATCAGTCCGGGACAGTTCAATCAGCCCCAGCATTTT.

The chain has TRBV6-1 and TRBJ2-4, with D possibly being TRBD1 or TRBD2 (5 bases each). The CDR3 loop spans 13 amino acids. Per the germline V gene, CDR1 is MNHNS and CDR2 is SASEGT. Trimming took off 8 bases at V and 6 bases at J, with 14 bases between the two ends. CDR3 protein: CASGPGPLNIQYF. CDR3 in DNA: TGTGCCAGCGGGCCGGGACCACTAAACATTCAGTACTTC.

Only a few counts were recorded for this clone. The CDR3 sequence: CASGKGHGNQPQHF. In DNA form, the CDR3 reads TGTGCCAGCGGCAAGGGACATGGCAATCAGCCCCAGCATTTT. V and J are TRBV28 and TRBJ1-5, with a tentative D call TRBD1 (6 bases). V gave up 8 bases and J gave up 2 bases, with 13 bases separating them. The CDR3 contains 14 residues. Germline V CDR1 and CDR2: MDHEN, SYDVKM.

This clone was picked up a small number of times. The chain couples TRBV7-9 to TRBJ1-4; D might be TRBD1 (6 bases). Trimming shortened V by 2 bases and J by 3 bases, and 7 bases separated the two germline ends. The CDR3 extends over 14 amino acids. Germline values: CDR1 SEHNR, CDR2 FQNEAQ (reference sequence). Here the CDR3 DNA reads TGTGCCAGCAGCTTAAGGACAGCTAATGAAAAACTGTTTTTT. Its protein product is CASSLRTANEKLFF.

V gene TRBV5-1 combines with J gene TRBJ1-4; 10 nucleotides align to TRBD1. With V trimmed by 4 bases and J by 8 bases, 5 bases remained unmatched. Germline V gene data show CDR1 as SGHRS and CDR2 as YFSETQ. The CDR3 loop spans 14 amino acids. The CDR3 coding sequence is TGCGCCAGCAGCCCCGGGACAGGGGAAGAAAAACTGTTTTTT. It translates to CASSPGTGEEKLFF. The full variable domain, rest sourced from reference TRBV5-1 and TRBJ1-4, is KAGVTQTPRYLIKTRGQQVTLSCSPISGHRSVSWYQQTPGQGLQFLFEYFSETQRNKGNFPGRFSGRQFSNSRSEMNVSTLELGDSALYLCASSPGTGEEKLFFGSGTQLSVL.

This CDR3 is CASSEAPATNEKLFF. The CDR3 DNA is TGCGCCAGCAGCGAAGCACCAGCAACTAATGAAAAACTGTTTTTT. The genes are TRBV5-1 and TRBJ1-4; D not resolved. Trimming left V 4 bases short and J 0 bases short, with 10 bases between. The germline V gene encodes CDR1 SGHRS and CDR2 YFSETQ. The CDR3 has 15 residues.

The chain recombines TRBV18 with TRBJ2-5; 9 bases line up with TRBD1. The CDR3 extends over 14 amino acids. Germline trimming cut 3 bases from V and 2 bases from J; bases unmatched to any gene: 1. CDR1 KGHSH and CDR2 LQKENI come from the germline V gene. CDR3: CASSPGQGQETQYF. The CDR3 DNA sequence: TGTGCCAGCTCACCGGGACAGGGACAAGAGACCCAGTACTTC.

The chain recombines TRBV19 with TRBJ1-5; D is unclear. This CDR3 contains 14 residues. V shed 11 bases and J shed 1 base, with 15 bases lying between them. CDR1 and CDR2 from the germline V gene are LNHDA and SQIVND (reference sequence). The CDR3 DNA reads TGTGCCGCAAGAAACCGGGAGAGCAATCAGCCCCAGCATTTT. Protein product: CAARNRESNQPQHF.

The chain recombines TRBV19 with TRBJ1-5; D is possibly TRBD1 (5 bases). The CDR3 covers 13 residues. CDR1 and CDR2 from the germline V gene are LNHDA and SQIVND (reference sequence). Trimming left V 7 bases short and J 2 bases short, with 9 bases between. CDR3: CASTLTGNQPQHF. DNA of the CDR3: TGTGCCAGTACTCTGACAGGCAATCAGCCCCAGCATTTT.

The rearrangement joins TRBV6-5 to TRBJ2-4; possibly TRBD2 for D (6 bases). Germline V CDR1 and CDR2: MNHEY, SVGAGI. V lost 4 bases to trimming and J lost 2 bases, with 15 bases between them. The CDR3 is 16 amino acids. The CDR3, as DNA: TGTGCCAGCAGTTTAGACCAGGGACTTTCCAAAAACATTCAGTACTTC. Protein sequence: CASSLDQGLSKNIQYF.

The chain uses TRBV28 and TRBJ2-1; TRBD2 is a possible D gene (7 bases). Germline values: CDR1 MDHEN, CDR2 SYDVKM. The CDR3 extends over 15 amino acids. V lost 5 bases and J 5 bases, leaving 16 bases between the germline ends. The CDR3 is CASSPAGGPHNEQFF. CDR3 nucleotides: TGTGCCAGCAGTCCCGCCGGGGGGCCCCACAATGAGCAGTTCTTC.

This clone was detected only a few times. V gene TRBV2 combines with J gene TRBJ1-1; D gene ambiguous. Germline V gene data show CDR1 as SNHLY and CDR2 as FYNNEI. Trimming removed 0 bases at V and 6 bases at J, with 17 bases between. The CDR3 is made up of 16 amino acids. CDR3 sequence (DNA): TGTGCCAGCAGTGAAGCTCTCACCGGGCCTCGGGCTGAAGCTTTCTTT. Translating gives CASSEALTGPRAEAFF.

The chain is built from TRBV9 and TRBJ1-5; D ambiguous. Germline V gene data show CDR1 as SGDLS and CDR2 as YYNGEE. Trimming pared 0 bases from V and 3 bases from J, leaving 10 bases between. The CDR3 loop spans 15 amino acids. CDR3 bases: TGTGCCAGCAGCGTAGACGTCGGATCCAATCAGCCCCAGCATTTT. It specifies CASSVDVGSNQPQHF.

The V gene is TRBV7-6, the J gene TRBJ2-3, with TRBD2 matching 11 bases. V shed 3 bases and J 6 bases; nucleotides not matched to a gene: 5. The germline gives CDR1 SGHVS, CDR2 FNYEAQ. The CDR3 has 15 amino acids. CDR3 protein: CASSFASGGPDTQYF. CDR3 DNA: TGTGCCAGCAGCTTTGCTAGCGGGGGGCCGGATACGCAGTATTTT.

In nucleotides, the CDR3 is TGCGCCAGCAGTTCACTAGCGGGAGATTCTGAGACCCAGTACTTC. Protein sequence: CASSSLAGDSETQYF. The chain combines TRBV10-2 with TRBJ2-5; the match to TRBD2 covers 11 bases. The junction had 7 bases not matched to a gene; V was cut back by 5 bases and J by 5 bases. The germline CDR1 and CDR2 sequences are WSHSY and SAAADI. CDR3 length equals 15 residues.

The chain combines TRBV7-3 with TRBJ1-1; maybe TRBD1 (6 bases). CDR3 length: 14 residues. V gave up 5 bases and J gave up 6 bases, with 16 bases separating them. Per the germline V gene, CDR1 is SGHTA and CDR2 is FQGTGA. The CDR3 sequence is CASSQTGFGAEAFF. CDR3 coding DNA: TGTGCCAGCAGCCAGACAGGTTTTGGTGCTGAAGCTTTCTTT.

The J gene is TRBJ2-1, the V gene TRBV5-1; TRBD1 or TRBD2 may be the D gene (5 bases each). CDR3 length: 15 residues. V lost 2 bases and J lost 0, with 9 bases in between. Germline V CDR1 and CDR2: SGHRS, YFSETQ. CDR3 region: CASSFGTPSYNEQFF. In nucleotides, the CDR3 is TGCGCCAGCAGCTTCGGGACCCCCTCCTACAATGAGCAGTTCTTC.

This clone was seen only once. The chain is built from TRBV5-4 and TRBJ1-1, with 8 positions matching TRBD1. The CDR3 spans 13 residues. Trimming at V came to 1 base and at J to 12 bases, leaving 8 bases not matched to a gene. Germline CDR1 reads SGHNT; CDR2 reads YYREEE (reference sequence). The CDR3 region is CASSLRGQGVTFF. The CDR3 DNA follows: TGTGCCAGCAGCTTGAGAGGACAGGGAGTAACTTTCTTT.

This rearrangement joins TRBV7-2 to TRBJ1-6; TRBD1 matches 8 bases. V was clipped by 4 bases and J by 10 bases; unmatched bases: 9. The germline V gene encodes CDR1 SGHTA and CDR2 FQGNSA. This CDR3 is 15 amino acids long. In nucleotides, the CDR3 is TGTGCCAGCAGCTCGGGACAGGTCAGGGAGTCACCCCTCCACTTT. Translated: CASSSGQVRESPLHF.